This entry features one T cell receptor beta chain sequence. This specimen belongs to a study of blood T cell repertoires in COVID-19. Study-level background: PBMCs, B-cell-depleted T cells, or T cells were the source of the cDNA or gDNA that made up the material.

In the original workflow: Nucleated cell counts were estimated from reference gene primer amplification. The method was immunoSEQ multiplex PCR; TCRdb's version includes in-frame clones alone and lacks a portion of them. V and J calls plus clone size are reproduced from that table; the DNA served to infer D and trimming. This sample has just under 45,000 clones; about nine tenths occur once, and the top ten carry approximately 23%. Germline CDR1 and CDR2: SEHNR and FQNEAQ (reference sequence). Unmatched junction bases numbered 6, after V lost 1 base and J lost 8 bases. This CDR3 is built from 15 residues.

This receptor was taken from a woman older than 75 in a cohort sampled during active or convalescent COVID-19. The material sequenced was peripheral blood. The rearrangement links TRBV7-9 to TRBJ1-4; the match to TRBD1 covers 8 bases. CDR3 DNA sequence: TGTGCCAGCAGCTTAGACAGGGGGTTGTTCGAAAAACTGTTTTTT. Its protein product is CASSLDRGLFEKLFF.